These 15 T cell receptor beta chains originate from one sample sequenced in a study of control samples from healthy donors and cancer patients. TCRdb's copy holds only in-frame clones and misses some; the assay was immunoSEQ multiplex PCR. The data hold about 120,000 clones, with roughly 90% observed a single time. The sequenced sample consisted of blood. These TCRs come from a man in his forties or fifties in good health.

The CDR3 DNA sequence: TGCAGCGACGTGACCGACAGAGGCTACACCTTC. This encodes CSDVTDRGYTF. V gene TRBV29-1 combines with J gene TRBJ1-2; TRBD1 might be the D (5 bases). V gave up 7 bases and J gave up 8 bases, with 14 bases separating them. Germline V gene lookup returns CDR1 SQVTM and CDR2 ANQGSEA. CDR3 length: 11 residues.

Here the CDR3 reads CASSPRGGGELFF. The CDR3 DNA reads as TGTGCCAGCAGCCCCCGGGGGGGCGGGGAACTGTTTTTT. The V call is TRBV7-6, the J call TRBJ1-4, with a tentative D call TRBD1 (6 bases). CDR3 length: 13 amino acids. From germline, CDR1 is SGHVS and CDR2 FNYEAQ. V was pared by 5 bases and J by 12 bases, with 16 bases between. The full variable domain, completed using reference TRBV7-6 and TRBJ1-4, is GAGVSQSPRYKVTKRGQDVALRCDPISGHVSLYWYRQALGQGPEFLTYFNYEAQQDKSGLPNDRFSAERPEGSISTLTIQRTEQRDSAMYRCASSPRGGGELFFGSGTQLSVL.

This chain uses TRBV10-3 with TRBJ2-5; tentative D call: TRBD2 (5 bases). Trimming removed 3 bases at V and 3 bases at J, with 8 bases between. Germline V gene sequence: CDR1 ENHRY, CDR2 SYGVKD. This CDR3 comprises 13 residues. CDR3 in DNA: TGTGCCATCAGTGACCACGGGGAAGAGACCCAGTACTTC. It yields the protein CAISDHGEETQYF.

The rearrangement links TRBV11-2 to TRBJ1-3, with D tentatively TRBD1 (5 bases). From germline, CDR1 is SGHAT and CDR2 FQNNGV. V was clipped by 5 bases and J by 0 bases, with 20 bases between them. The CDR3 length is 18 residues. CDR3 residues: CASSALRTGGNSGNTIYF. The CDR3 bases are TGTGCCAGCAGCGCCTTGAGAACAGGAGGTAACTCTGGAAACACCATATATTTT.

The chain has TRBV28 and TRBJ1-6; a possible D gene is TRBD1 (5 bases). The germline V gene has CDR1 MDHEN and CDR2 SYDVKM. Trimming shortened V by 2 bases and J by 9 bases, and 26 bases separated the two germline ends. CDR3 length: 19 residues. The CDR3 DNA follows: TGTGCCAGCAGTTTAACCCACCTCAGGTTGGGGGGAATGGGTTCACCCCTCCACTTT. This encodes CASSLTHLRLGGMGSPLHF.

The chain has TRBV6-1 and TRBJ2-1, with D possibly being TRBD1 (6 bases). The V and J ends lost 1 base and 9 bases respectively, with 10 bases between them. The CDR3 extends over 13 amino acids. Germline V gene data show CDR1 as MNHNS and CDR2 as SASEGT. The DNA for the CDR3 is TGTGCCAGCAGTGAAGAAAGGGGGTTTGAGCAGTTCTTC. As protein: CASSEERGFEQFF.

This clone appeared once. V is TRBV2 and J is TRBJ1-2; the D gene is possibly TRBD1 (6 bases). V was clipped by 3 bases and J by 4 bases, with 15 bases between them. CDR1 is SNHLY, CDR2 FYNNEI, per germline. CDR3 length: 15 residues. The CDR3 DNA reads TGTGCCAGCAGTGACCTTCTACAGGGCTCCTATGGCTACACCTTC. It is translated as CASSDLLQGSYGYTF.

The gene calls are TRBV18 and TRBJ2-1; no reliable D call. V gave up 0 bases and J gave up 7 bases, with 4 bases separating them. The CDR3 is 12 residues long. Germline assignment: CDR1 KGHSH and CDR2 LQKENI. This chain's CDR3 is CASSPPGNEQFF. DNA for the CDR3: TGTGCCAGCTCACCACCGGGGAATGAGCAGTTCTTC.

The chain couples TRBV27 to TRBJ1-1, with a tentative D call TRBD1 (5 bases). The CDR3 has 14 residues. Germline assignment: CDR1 MNHEY and CDR2 SMNVEV (reference sequence). V was cut by 5 bases and J by 0 bases, with 10 bases left in between. CDR3 nucleotide sequence: TGTGCCAGCAGTACGGGACTCATGAACACTGAAGCTTTCTTT. Its protein product is CASSTGLMNTEAFF.

This clone was found once. The rearrangement links TRBV14 to TRBJ1-2; D unresolved. This CDR3 contains 14 residues. Germline V lookup: CDR1 SGHDN, CDR2 FVKESK. V was trimmed by 1 base and J by 0 bases, leaving 6 bases between them. CDR3 sequence: CASSQVASNYGYTF. In DNA form, the CDR3 reads TGTGCCAGCAGCCAAGTCGCCTCTAACTATGGCTACACCTTC.

In its sample, this clone was seen once. The chain joins TRBV11-2 to TRBJ2-7; no clear D. The V gene's germline CDR1 is SGHAT and CDR2 FQNNGV. V was pared by 2 bases and J by 2 bases, with 4 bases between. CDR3 length equals 12 residues. DNA for the CDR3: TGTGCCAGCAGCTTAAGAGCCTACGAGCAGTACTTC. It specifies CASSLRAYEQYF. The full variable domain, rest sourced from reference TRBV11-2 and TRBJ2-7, is EAGVAQSPRYKIIEKRQSVAFWCNPISGHATLYWYQQILGQGPKLLIQFQNNGVVDDSQLPKDRFSAERLKGVDSTLKIQPAKLEDSAVYLCASSLRAYEQYFGPGTRLTVT.

The chain couples TRBV11-2 to TRBJ2-2; tentatively, D is TRBD2 (6 bases). The CDR3 is 15 amino acids. With 5 bases removed from V and 7 bases from J, the gap between germline ends came to 17 bases. The germline CDR1 and CDR2 sequences are SGHAT and FQNNGV. CDR3 in DNA: TGTGCCAGCAGCAATGCCCGGGGGTTCAGCGGGGAGCTGTTTTTT. Translated: CASSNARGFSGELFF.

In regard to this clone: Relative to the germline gene, one junction end is altered; a read error may explain this. The chain links TRBV29-1 to TRBJ2-3, with D perhaps TRBD2 (5 bases). Germline CDR1 is SQVTM and CDR2 is ANQGSEA. CDR3 size: 14 residues. The CDR3 DNA reads TGCAGCCTACGAAGTTTATCTAGCATAGATACGCAGTATTTT. It yields the protein CSLRSLSSIDTQYF.

The chain carries TRBV6-1 and TRBJ2-7; maybe TRBD1 (6 bases). The length of the CDR3 is 15 residues. The V gene lost 1 base and the J gene lost 2 bases, with 12 bases spanning the gap. CDR1 and CDR2 from the germline V gene are MNHNS and SASEGT. CDR3 in amino acids: CASSEVVQGTYEQYF. The DNA of the CDR3 is TGTGCCAGCAGTGAAGTCGTCCAGGGGACCTACGAGCAGTACTTC.

V is TRBV19 and J is TRBJ1-5, with 7 bases lining up with TRBD1. The germline V gene encodes CDR1 LNHDA and CDR2 SQIVND (reference sequence). V lost 3 bases, J lost 1 base, and 6 bases stayed unmatched. This CDR3 spans 16 amino acids. CDR3 coding DNA: TGTGCCAGTAGTATGGGGACAGTAGGGAGCAATCAGCCCCAGCATTTT. Its protein is CASSMGTVGSNQPQHF.